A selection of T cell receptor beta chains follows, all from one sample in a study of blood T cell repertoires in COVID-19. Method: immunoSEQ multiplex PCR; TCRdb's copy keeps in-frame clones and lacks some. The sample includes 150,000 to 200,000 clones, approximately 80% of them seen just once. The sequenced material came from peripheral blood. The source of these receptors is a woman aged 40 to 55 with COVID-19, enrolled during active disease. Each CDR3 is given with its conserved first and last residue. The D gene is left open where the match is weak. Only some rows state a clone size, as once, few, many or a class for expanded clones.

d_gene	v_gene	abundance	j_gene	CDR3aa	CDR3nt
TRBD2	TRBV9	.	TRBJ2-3	CASSVGGVTDTQYF	TGTGCCAGCAGCGTCGGGGGGGTCACAGATACGCAGTATTTT
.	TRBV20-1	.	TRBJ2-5	CSAVGETQYF	TGCAGTGCCGTCGGGGAGACCCAGTACTTC
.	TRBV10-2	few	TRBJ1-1	CASSRGDTEAFF	TGCGCCAGCAGTCGGGGGGACACTGAAGCTTTCTTT
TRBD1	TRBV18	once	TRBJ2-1	CASSPGQNNEQFF	TGTGCCAGCTCACCGGGACAGAACAATGAGCAGTTCTTC
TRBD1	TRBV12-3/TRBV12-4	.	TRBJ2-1	CASSRTGAEQFF	TGTGCCAGCAGTCGAACAGGGGCTGAGCAGTTCTTC
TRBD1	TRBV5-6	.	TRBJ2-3	CASSFPGTGYTDTQYF	TGTGCCAGCAGCTTCCCCGGGACAGGCTACACAGATACGCAGTATTTT
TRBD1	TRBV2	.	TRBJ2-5	CASSTDRGSQETQYF	TGTGCCAGCAGCACAGACAGGGGGAGCCAAGAGACCCAGTACTTC
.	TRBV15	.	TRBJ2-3	CATTNLEAVGDTQYF	TGTGCCACTACTAATTTGGAGGCAGTGGGGGATACGCAGTATTTT
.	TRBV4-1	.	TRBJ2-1	CASSQDPRTTRNEQFF	TGCGCCAGCAGCCAAGACCCCAGGACTACACGCAATGAGCAGTTCTTC
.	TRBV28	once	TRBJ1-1	CASSLTSPTGSNTEAFF	TGTGCCAGCAGTCTCACCAGCCCGACAGGTTCGAACACTGAAGCTTTCTTT
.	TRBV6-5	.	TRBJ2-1	CASSYTSGEQFF	TGTGCCAGCAGTTACACAAGCGGGGAGCAGTTCTTC
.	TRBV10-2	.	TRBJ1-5	CASSESFTGRQPQHF	TGCGCCAGCAGTGAGTCGTTTACAGGGCGTCAGCCCCAGCATTTT
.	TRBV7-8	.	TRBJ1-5	CASSLGGRVQPQHF	TGTGCCAGCAGCTTAGGTGGGAGAGTTCAGCCCCAGCATTTT
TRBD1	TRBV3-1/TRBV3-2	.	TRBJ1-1	CASGTVNTEAFF	TGTGCCAGCGGGACAGTCAACACTGAAGCTTTCTTT
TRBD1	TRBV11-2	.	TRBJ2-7	CASSPQGAYYEQYF	TGTGCCAGCAGCCCACAGGGGGCATACTACGAGCAGTACTTC
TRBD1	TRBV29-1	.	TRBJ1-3	CSARTGNGNTIYF	TGCAGCGCCAGGACAGGGAACGGAAACACCATATATTTT
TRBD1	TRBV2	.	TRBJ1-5	CASRPSGTAAQPQHF	TGTGCCAGCAGGCCCTCCGGGACAGCAGCTCAGCCCCAGCATTTT
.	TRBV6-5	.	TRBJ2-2	CASIPGLYTGELFF	TGTGCCAGCATCCCGGGACTCTACACCGGGGAGCTGTTTTTT
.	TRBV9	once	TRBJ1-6	CASSVAWTSNSPLHF	TGTGCCAGCAGCGTAGCTTGGACAAGCAATTCACCCCTCCACTTT
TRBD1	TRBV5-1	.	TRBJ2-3	CASTDRLGEDTQYF	TGCGCCAGCACGGACAGGCTCGGGGAAGATACGCAGTATTTT
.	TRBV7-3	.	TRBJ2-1	CASSFGTPKPREQFF	TGTGCCAGCAGCTTCGGGACTCCGAAGCCGCGAGAGCAGTTCTTC
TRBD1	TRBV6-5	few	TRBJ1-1	CASRDRGGTEAFF	TGTGCCAGCAGGGACAGGGGGGGCACTGAAGCTTTCTTT
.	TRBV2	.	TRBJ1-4	CASKQQGHNEKLFF	TGTGCCAGCAAGCAACAGGGACATAATGAAAAACTGTTTTTT
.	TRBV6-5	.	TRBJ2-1	CASIRESPPYNEQFF	TGTGCCAGCATACGTGAGTCGCCTCCCTACAATGAGCAGTTCTTC
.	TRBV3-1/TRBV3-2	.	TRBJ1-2	CASSPYPGAPNYGYTF	TGTGCCAGCAGCCCGTACCCGGGAGCGCCAAACTATGGCTACACCTTC
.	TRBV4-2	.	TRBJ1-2	CASSQDPSVRYGYTF	TGTGCCAGCAGCCAAGATCCCTCCGTGCGATATGGCTACACCTTC
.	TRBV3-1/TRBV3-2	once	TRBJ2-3	CASSQDPRGADTQYF	TGTGCCAGCAGCCAAGACCCCAGGGGGGCAGATACGCAGTATTTT
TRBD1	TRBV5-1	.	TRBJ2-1	CASSFGTGSRNEQFF	TGCGCCAGCAGCTTCGGGACAGGGAGTAGGAATGAGCAGTTCTTC
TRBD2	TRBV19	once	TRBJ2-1	CASRPGLAGTRGNEQFF	TGTGCCAGTAGGCCCGGACTAGCGGGAACTAGGGGGAATGAGCAGTTCTTC
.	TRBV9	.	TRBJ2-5	CASSVEGLQETQYF	TGTGCCAGCAGCGTAGAGGGACTGCAAGAGACCCAGTACTTC
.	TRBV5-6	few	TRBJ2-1	CASSFRRVYNEQFF	TGTGCCAGCAGCTTTAGGAGGGTTTACAATGAGCAGTTCTTC
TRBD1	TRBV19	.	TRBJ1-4	CASTPLGQGVQVTNEKLFF	TGTGCCAGTACCCCGTTGGGACAGGGGGTTCAAGTAACTAATGAAAAACTGTTTTTT
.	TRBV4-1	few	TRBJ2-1	CASSQITPDEQFF	TGCGCCAGCAGCCAAATCACTCCGGATGAGCAGTTCTTC
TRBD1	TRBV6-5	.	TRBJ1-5	CASGSGGAGNQPQHF	TGTGCCAGCGGGTCAGGGGGCGCCGGCAATCAGCCCCAGCATTTT
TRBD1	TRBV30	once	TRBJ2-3	CAWRRMTGIPPDTQYF	TGTGCCTGGAGGAGAATGACAGGGATCCCCCCGGATACGCAGTATTTT
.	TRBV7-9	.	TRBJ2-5	CASSLSGTLQETQYF	TGTGCCAGCAGCTTATCCGGGACACTCCAAGAGACCCAGTACTTC
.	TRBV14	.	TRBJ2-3	CASSQTKAGLNTDTQYF	TGTGCCAGCAGCCAAACGAAGGCAGGGCTGAACACAGATACGCAGTATTTT
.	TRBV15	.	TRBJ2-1	CATSREYEGMAPYNEQFF	TGTGCCACCAGCAGAGAATATGAGGGAATGGCTCCCTACAATGAGCAGTTCTTC
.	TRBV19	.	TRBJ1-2	CASRYQGNGYTF	TGTGCCAGTAGATATCAGGGGAATGGCTACACCTTC
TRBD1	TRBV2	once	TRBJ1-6	CASSDGTGSYNSPLHF	TGTGCCAGCAGTGACGGGACAGGGTCCTATAATTCACCCCTCCACTTT
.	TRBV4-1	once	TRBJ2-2	CASSQGKGGRNTGELFF	TGCGCCAGCAGCCAAGGGAAGGGGGGGCGAAACACCGGGGAGCTGTTTTTT
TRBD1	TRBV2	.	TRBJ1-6	CASSERGPWDSPLHF	TGTGCCAGCAGTGAAAGGGGGCCCTGGGATTCACCCCTCCACTTT
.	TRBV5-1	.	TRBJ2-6	CASSFYSGANVLTF	TGCGCCAGCAGCTTCTACTCTGGGGCCAACGTCCTGACTTTC
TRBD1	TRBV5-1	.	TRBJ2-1	CASSLTGTAYNEQFF	TGCGCCAGCAGCTTGACCGGGACAGCGTACAATGAGCAGTTCTTC
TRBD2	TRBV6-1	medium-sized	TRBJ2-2	CASSGLAGTFTGELFF	TGTGCCAGCAGTGGGCTAGCGGGAACATTCACCGGGGAGCTGTTTTTT
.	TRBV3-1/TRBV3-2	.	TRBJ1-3	CASSNLQEGAGNTIYF	TGTGCCAGCAGCAATCTTCAGGAGGGTGCCGGAAACACCATATATTTT
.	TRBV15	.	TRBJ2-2	CATSWGGPAELFF	TGTGCCACCAGCTGGGGGGGCCCAGCGGAGCTGTTTTTT
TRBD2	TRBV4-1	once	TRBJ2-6	CASSQDAGGSSGANVLTF	TGCGCCAGCAGCCAAGATGCGGGAGGGTCCTCTGGGGCCAACGTCCTGACTTTC
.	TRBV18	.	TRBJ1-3	CASSTGGGNTIYF	TGTGCCAGCTCCACAGGTGGAGGAAACACCATATATTTT
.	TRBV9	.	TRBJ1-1	CASSVLWNTEAFF	TGTGCCAGCAGCGTATTATGGAACACTGAAGCTTTCTTT
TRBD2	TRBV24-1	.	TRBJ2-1	CATSEGLGGREQFF	TGTGCCACCAGTGAGGGACTAGGGGGACGTGAGCAGTTCTTC
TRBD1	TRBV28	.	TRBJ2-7	CASSLGGQGSNEQYF	TGTGCCAGCAGTTTGGGTGGACAGGGGAGCAACGAGCAGTACTTC
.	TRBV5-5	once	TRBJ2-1	CASSLFEQTYNEQFF	TGTGCCAGCAGCTTGTTCGAACAGACCTACAATGAGCAGTTCTTC
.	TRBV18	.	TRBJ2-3	CASSPGLTDTQYF	TGTGCCAGCTCACCCGGACTCACAGATACGCAGTATTTT
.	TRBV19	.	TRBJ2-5	CASKMGVQETQYF	TGTGCCAGTAAGATGGGCGTCCAAGAGACCCAGTACTTC
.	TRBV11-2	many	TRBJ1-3	CASSPGHSGNTIYF	TGTGCCAGCAGCCCCGGACACTCTGGAAACACCATATATTTT
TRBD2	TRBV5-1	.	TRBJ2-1	CASSSTSGPYNEQFF	TGCGCCAGCAGCTCCACTAGCGGGCCTTACAATGAGCAGTTCTTC
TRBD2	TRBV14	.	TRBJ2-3	CASSQRLAVWATQYF	TGTGCCAGCAGCCAGAGACTAGCAGTGTGGGCTACGCAGTATTTT
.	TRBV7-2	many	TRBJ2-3	CASSLGSLADTQYF	TGTGCCAGCAGCTTAGGTTCCTTAGCAGATACGCAGTATTTT
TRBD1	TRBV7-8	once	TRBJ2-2	CASSIRQGRPTGELFF	TGTGCCAGCAGCATCCGACAGGGGCGCCCCACCGGGGAGCTGTTTTTT